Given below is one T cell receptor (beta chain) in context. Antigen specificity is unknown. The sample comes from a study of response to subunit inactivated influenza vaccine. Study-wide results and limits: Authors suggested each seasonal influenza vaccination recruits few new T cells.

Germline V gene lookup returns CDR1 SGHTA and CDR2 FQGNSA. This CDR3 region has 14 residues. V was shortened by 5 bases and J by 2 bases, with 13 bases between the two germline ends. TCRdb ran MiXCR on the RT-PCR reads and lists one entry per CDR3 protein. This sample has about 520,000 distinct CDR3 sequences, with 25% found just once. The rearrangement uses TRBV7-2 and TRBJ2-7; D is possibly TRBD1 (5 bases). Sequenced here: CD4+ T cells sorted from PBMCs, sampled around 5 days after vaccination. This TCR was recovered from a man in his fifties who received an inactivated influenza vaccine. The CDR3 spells CASSRTPMAYEQYF. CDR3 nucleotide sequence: TGTGCCAGCAGCCGGACACCAATGGCCTACGAGCAGTACTTC.